The rows below give T cell receptor beta chains drawn from one sample of a study of long-term antiretroviral therapy in people with HIV. Repertoires were generated with immunoSEQ multiplex PCR, while TCRdb's copy carries only in-frame clones and drops some. The sample includes some 25,000 clones, approximately 83% of them seen just once. This sample comprised unsorted PBMCs, obtained 0.7 years before starting antiretroviral therapy. These receptors all come from a man in his thirties or forties with HIV. Each CDR3 is given with its conserved first and last residue. A D gene is named only where the DNA matches it firmly. Part of the rows lack a size; the others show once, few, many or a class for expanded clones.

clone size,V gene,D gene,J gene,CDR3 protein,CDR3 DNA
few,TRBV28,TRBD1,TRBJ1-2,CASSLYRGYGYTF,TGTGCCAGCAGTTTATACAGGGGCTATGGCTACACCTTC
.,TRBV2,TRBD2,TRBJ2-1,CASNPTSGRFEQFF,TGTGCCAGCAACCCAACTAGCGGGAGGTTTGAGCAGTTCTTC
once,TRBV6-5,TRBD1,TRBJ2-7,CASSYSGQDQYEQYF,TGTGCCAGCAGTTACTCGGGACAGGACCAATACGAGCAGTACTTC
.,TRBV4-2,.,TRBJ1-3,CASSQDRAGNSGNTIYF,TGTGCCAGCAGCCAAGATCGGGCAGGGAACTCTGGAAACACCATATATTTT
.,TRBV6-5,TRBD1,TRBJ2-5,CASSGDRAETQYF,TGTGCCAGCAGTGGGGACAGGGCAGAGACCCAGTACTTC
.,TRBV27,.,TRBJ2-7,CASSLQGGNEQYF,TGTGCCAGCAGTTTACAGGGGGGTAACGAGCAGTACTTC
.,TRBV28,.,TRBJ2-2,CASSFGAGELFF,.
.,TRBV4-2,TRBD1,TRBJ1-6,CASSQDRNRGSPLHF,TGTGCCAGCAGCCAAGATAGGAACAGGGGTTCACCCCTCCACTTT
once,TRBV19,.,TRBJ1-2,CASSISVGLNYGYTF,TGTGCCAGTAGTATAAGTGTTGGACTGAACTATGGCTACACCTTC
medium-sized,TRBV25-1,.,TRBJ1-3,CASSEWTDSGNTIYF,TGTGCCAGCAGTGAATGGACAGACTCTGGAAACACCATATATTTT
.,TRBV19,TRBD2,TRBJ2-7,CASSGGSYEQYF,TGTGCCAGTAGCGGGGGGTCCTACGAGCAGTACTTC
.,TRBV7-9,.,TRBJ1-2,CASSLELDDGYTF,TGTGCCAGCAGCTTAGAGCTGGATGATGGCTACACCTTC
.,TRBV11-3,TRBD2,TRBJ2-7,CASSPSGEGHYEQYF,TGTGCCAGCAGCCCTTCCGGGGAGGGCCATTACGAGCAGTACTTC
.,TRBV4-2,.,TRBJ1-1,CASSQAGSRNTEAFF,TGTGCCAGCAGCCAAGCGGGGTCAAGGAACACTGAAGCTTTCTTT
.,TRBV2,.,TRBJ1-3,CASSAQSRANTIYF,TGTGCCAGCAGCGCCCAATCCAGGGCAAACACCATATATTTT
.,TRBV28,TRBD1,TRBJ1-5,CASSSLRDRVNRAWGPQHF,TGTGCCAGCAGTTCTCTCCGGGACAGGGTCAACAGGGCCTGGGGGCCCCAGCATTTT
.,TRBV6-1,TRBD1,TRBJ2-7,CASSESRGSIYEQYF,TGTGCCAGCAGTGAATCCAGGGGGAGCATATACGAGCAGTACTTC
.,TRBV19,.,TRBJ2-3,CASSIARADTQYF,TGTGCCAGTAGTATTGCCAGGGCAGATACGCAGTATTTT
.,TRBV27,.,TRBJ2-7,CASSLGSSFDEQYF,TGTGCCAGCAGTCTGGGTAGCTCCTTCGACGAGCAGTACTTC
.,TRBV2,.,TRBJ2-4,CASSLDKNIQYF,TGTGCCAGCAGTCTGGACAAAAACATTCAGTACTTC
.,TRBV18,.,TRBJ2-1,CASSPLGDEQFF,TGTGCCAGCTCACCTCTGGGCGATGAGCAGTTCTTC
once,TRBV5-4,TRBD1,TRBJ2-7,CASSRQGANEQYF,TGTGCCAGCAGTCGGCAGGGGGCCAACGAGCAGTACTTC
.,TRBV10-3,.,TRBJ1-6,CAISDRMGVVNSPLHF,TGTGCCATCAGTGACCGTATGGGGGTAGTGAATTCACCCCTCCACTTT
.,TRBV2,.,TRBJ1-6,CASSEWGTLSSYNSPLHF,TGTGCCAGCAGTGAATGGGGCACCCTGAGCTCCTATAATTCACCCCTCCACTTT
.,TRBV19,.,TRBJ2-7,CASSTGIMGGASYEQYF,TGTGCCAGTAGTACCGGGATAATGGGGGGAGCTAGCTACGAGCAGTACTTC
once,TRBV29-1,TRBD1,TRBJ1-1,CSVSRTGGRSEAFF,TGCAGCGTTTCGAGGACAGGGGGCAGATCTGAAGCTTTCTTT
.,TRBV4-3,TRBD1,TRBJ1-3,CASSQVTGVRSGNTIYF,TGCGCCAGCAGCCAAGTCACAGGGGTGAGATCTGGAAACACCATATATTTT
.,TRBV7-8,TRBD1,TRBJ1-2,CASSPRPQTGGSYGYTF,TGTGCCAGCAGCCCGAGGCCGCAGACAGGGGGCTCCTATGGCTACACCTTC
.,TRBV15,.,TRBJ2-1,CATSRGAGYNEQFF,TGTGCCACCAGCAGAGGTGCTGGCTACAATGAGCAGTTCTTC
few,TRBV6-5,.,TRBJ1-6,CASSLREGPSPLHF,TGTGCCAGCAGCCTCCGGGAGGGGCCTTCACCCCTCCACTTT
.,TRBV7-9,.,TRBJ2-5,CASSLQGGGETQYF,TGTGCCAGCAGCTTACAGGGGGGAGGAGAGACCCAGTACTTC
.,TRBV29-1,.,TRBJ2-3,CSVHADTQYF,TGCAGCGTTCACGCAGATACGCAGTATTTT
.,TRBV4-2,TRBD1,TRBJ2-3,CASSQVRAGGADTQYF,TGTGCCAGCAGCCAAGTGAGGGCAGGGGGCGCGGATACGCAGTATTTT
.,TRBV5-4,TRBD1,TRBJ1-1,CASQTGGVDRNTEAFF,TGTGCCAGCCAGACAGGGGGCGTTGATCGGAACACTGAAGCTTTCTTT
.,TRBV5-8,TRBD1,TRBJ2-2,CASSFSARGLNTGELFF,TGTGCCAGCAGCTTTTCCGCCAGGGGGCTCAACACCGGGGAGCTGTTTTTT
.,TRBV6-4,TRBD2,TRBJ2-7,CASSEDSGPSYEQYF,TGTGCCAGCAGTGAGGATAGCGGGCCCTCCTACGAGCAGTACTTC
.,TRBV5-1,.,TRBJ2-5,CASSLGTLLGETQYF,TGCGCCAGCAGCCTCGGGACTTTGCTAGGGGAGACCCAGTACTTC
few,TRBV13,.,TRBJ2-1,CASSPGTEQFF,TGTGCCAGCAGCCCGGGGACAGAGCAGTTCTTC
.,TRBV6-4,TRBD2,TRBJ2-3,CASSESSGSTDTQYF,TGTGCCAGCAGTGAGTCTAGCGGGAGCACAGATACGCAGTATTTT
.,TRBV29-1,TRBD1,TRBJ2-2,CSVETGQGTTGELFF,TGCAGCGTTGAAACCGGACAGGGGACCACCGGGGAGCTGTTTTTT
.,TRBV4-2,TRBD1,TRBJ1-3,CASSQRTGVVFKGNTIYF,TGTGCCAGCAGCCAACGGACAGGGGTCGTGTTCAAGGGAAACACCATATATTTT
.,TRBV6-6,.,TRBJ2-3,CASARTDTQYF,TGTGCCAGCGCACGCACAGATACGCAGTATTTT
.,TRBV14,TRBD2,TRBJ2-1,CASSQDRIAGGLLYNEQFF,TGTGCCAGCAGCCAAGATAGGATAGCGGGAGGGTTGCTTTACAATGAGCAGTTCTTC
.,TRBV6-1,.,TRBJ1-1,CASSEVAGWREAFF,TGTGCCAGCAGTGAAGTAGCAGGGTGGAGAGAAGCTTTCTTT
.,TRBV28,.,TRBJ2-5,CASIGLRAFTSQETQYF,TGTGCCAGCATCGGGCTTAGGGCTTTCACCTCACAAGAGACCCAGTACTTC
.,TRBV30,.,TRBJ2-5,CAWTRGGGETQYF,TGTGCCTGGACTAGGGGCGGTGGAGAGACCCAGTACTTC
.,TRBV7-2,TRBD1,TRBJ1-5,CASSSGTGNQPQHF,TGTGCCAGCAGCTCCGGGACAGGCAATCAGCCCCAGCATTTT
.,TRBV6-6,.,TRBJ1-5,CASSIETGDNQPQHF,TGTGCCAGCAGTATAGAGACAGGAGACAATCAGCCCCAGCATTTT
.,TRBV11-3,.,TRBJ1-3,CASSQDSRSGNTIYF,TGTGCCAGCAGCCAGGACAGCCGCTCTGGAAACACCATATATTTT